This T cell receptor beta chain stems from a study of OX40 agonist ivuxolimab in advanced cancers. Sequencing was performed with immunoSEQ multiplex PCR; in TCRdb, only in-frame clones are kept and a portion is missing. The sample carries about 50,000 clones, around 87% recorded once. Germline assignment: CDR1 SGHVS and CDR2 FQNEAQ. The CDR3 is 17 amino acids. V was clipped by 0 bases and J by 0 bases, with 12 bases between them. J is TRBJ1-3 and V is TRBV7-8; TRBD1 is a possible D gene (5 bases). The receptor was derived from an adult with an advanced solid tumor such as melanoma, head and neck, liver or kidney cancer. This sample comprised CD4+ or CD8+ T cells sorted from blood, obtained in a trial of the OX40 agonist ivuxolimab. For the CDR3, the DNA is TGTGCCAGCAGCTTAGCTCTCGCCGGGGCCTCTGGAAACACCATATATTTT. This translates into CASSLALAGASGNTIYF.